These 18 T cell receptor beta chains came from one sample sequenced in a study of cytomegalovirus exposure and HLA in healthy donors. The method was immunoSEQ multiplex PCR; TCRdb's version includes in-frame clones alone and lacks a portion of them. The sample comprises about 160,000 clones, approximately 88% of which are singletons, and roughly 10% rests with the top ten. The sequenced material came from PBMCs. These receptors were collected from a man aged 25-45 years in good health and CMV-seropositive.

CDR3 residues: CASTKAGAATDTQYF. DNA of the CDR3: TGTGCCAGCACCAAAGCGGGGGCCGCCACAGATACGCAGTATTTT. This chain uses TRBV7-3 with TRBJ2-3; 8 nucleotides line up with TRBD2. The CDR3 is made up of 15 amino acids. The germline gives CDR1 SGHTA, CDR2 FQGTGA. Trimming at V came to 7 bases and at J to 2 bases, leaving 8 bases not matched to a gene.

The rearrangement links TRBV7-8 to TRBJ2-5, with D perhaps TRBD1 (6 bases). Germline V gene lookup returns CDR1 SGHVS and CDR2 FQNEAQ. The CDR3 extends over 14 amino acids. Trimming took 4 bases from V and 5 from J, leaving 14 bases between them. The CDR3 spells CASSSGVQGETQYF. CDR3 nucleotide sequence: TGTGCCAGCAGCTCAGGGGTGCAGGGGGAGACCCAGTACTTC.

In this sample, this clone turned up a few times. V usage is TRBV15 and J usage is TRBJ1-5, with TRBD1 as a possible D gene (5 bases). Trimming left V 1 base short and J 5 bases short, with 9 bases between. Germline lookup yields CDR1 LNHNV and CDR2 YYDKDF (reference sequence). CDR3 length: 14 amino acids. CDR3 protein: CATSRVQGDQPQHF. As DNA, the CDR3 is TGTGCCACCAGCAGAGTCCAGGGCGATCAGCCCCAGCATTTT.

V is TRBV19 and J is TRBJ1-2, with D possibly matching TRBD1 (5 bases). The V end lost 8 bases, the J end lost 8 bases, and 24 bases lay between the germline ends. CDR3 length: 15 amino acids. Germline values: CDR1 LNHDA, CDR2 SQIVND (reference sequence). CDR3 nucleotide sequence: TGTGCCAGTCGACCCGGTTGGGGCGCAGCTTGGGGCTACACCTTC. Translation: CASRPGWGAAWGYTF.

The CDR3: CAWSGQNYEQYF. CDR3 nucleotides: TGTGCCTGGAGTGGTCAAAACTACGAGCAGTACTTC. The V gene is TRBV30, the J gene TRBJ2-7; D is unresolved. Germline V lookup: CDR1 GTSNPN, CDR2 SVGIG (reference sequence). CDR3 length: 12 residues. Trimming pared 1 base from V and 3 bases from J, leaving 7 bases between. The complete variable domain, with remaining parts taken from reference TRBV30 and TRBJ2-7, reads SQTIHQWPATLVQPVGSPLSLECTVEGTSNPNLYWYRQAAGRGLQLLFYSVGIGQISSEVPQNLSASRPQDRQFILSSKKLLLSDSGFYLCAWSGQNYEQYFGPGTRLTVT.

The chain links TRBV5-4 to TRBJ1-2; the D gene is possibly TRBD1 (6 bases). In germline, CDR1 is SGHNT, CDR2 YYREEE (reference sequence). V was clipped by 0 bases and J by 2 bases, with 8 bases between them. This CDR3 spans 14 amino acids. The CDR3 DNA reads as TGTGCCAGCAGCTTGGGACAGGAGAACTATGGCTACACCTTC. It codes for CASSLGQENYGYTF. Supplemented by reference TRBV5-4 and TRBJ1-2, the full variable domain reads ETGVTQSPTHLIKTRGQQVTLRCSSQSGHNTVSWYQQALGQGPQFIFQYYREEENGRGNFPPRFSGLQFPNYSSELNVNALELDDSALYLCASSLGQENYGYTFGSGTRLTVV.

This clone is a singleton in its sample. CDR3 sequence reads: CASRHARRATDTQYF. For the CDR3, the DNA is TGTGCCAGCCGCCATGCCAGGCGCGCTACAGATACGCAGTATTTT. This chain joins TRBV27 and TRBJ2-3; the D is unclear. Trimming pared 8 bases from V and 3 bases from J, leaving 18 bases between. Germline CDR1 MNHEY, CDR2 SMNVEV (reference sequence). The CDR3 sequence is 15 residues long.

The genes are TRBV9 and TRBJ1-3, with D maybe TRBD1 (5 bases). This CDR3 comprises 16 residues. From germline, CDR1 is SGDLS and CDR2 YYNGEE. V was shortened by 0 bases and J by 1 base, with 11 bases between the two germline ends. CDR3 sequence reads: CASSVVGAPSGNTIYF. The DNA of the CDR3 is TGTGCCAGCAGCGTAGTAGGGGCGCCTTCTGGAAACACCATATATTTT.

J is TRBJ2-3 and V is TRBV4-3, with unresolved D. V dropped 0 bases and J dropped 3 bases, with 10 bases sitting between them. Looked up from germline, CDR1 is LGHNA and CDR2 is YSLEER. CDR3 length equals 15 residues. The CDR3 is CASSQDPGWTDTQYF. As DNA, the CDR3 is TGCGCCAGCAGCCAAGATCCGGGTTGGACAGATACGCAGTATTTT.

This clone showed up just once. The V and J genes are TRBV4-2 and TRBJ2-1; TRBD2 matches at 15 bases. The V gene end was trimmed by 0 bases and the J gene end by 1 base; junction bases not matched to a gene: 4. This CDR3 is built from 19 residues. In germline, CDR1 is LGHNA, CDR2 YNFKEQ. CDR3 coding DNA: TGTGCCAGCAGCCAAGATGGGACTAGCGGGAGGTCTTCCTACAATGAGCAGTTCTTC. Translation: CASSQDGTSGRSSYNEQFF.

The V call is TRBV2, the J call TRBJ1-2; D gene ambiguous. This CDR3 has 16 residues. Trimming removed 7 bases at V and 4 bases at J, with 22 bases between. The germline V gene has CDR1 SNHLY and CDR2 FYNNEI. Here the CDR3 reads CASTNSNAGMGYGYTF. CDR3 DNA: TGTGCCAGCACTAACAGTAATGCGGGTATGGGCTATGGCTACACCTTC.

V and J are TRBV18 and TRBJ2-5; 9 bases are shared with TRBD1. Trimming removed 3 bases from V and 5 bases from J; junction bases left unmatched: 7. This CDR3 has 15 amino acids. The V gene's germline CDR1 is KGHSH and CDR2 LQKENI. This CDR3 is CASSPETGGDETQYF. The DNA of the CDR3 is TGTGCCAGCTCACCGGAAACAGGGGGCGATGAGACCCAGTACTTC. The full variable domain, with the rest looked up from reference TRBV18 and TRBJ2-5, is NAGVMQNPRHLVRRRGQEARLRCSPMKGHSHVYWYRQLPEEGLKFMVYLQKENIIDESGMPKERFSAEFPKEGPSILRIQQVVRGDSAAYFCASSPETGGDETQYFGPGTRLLVL.

The chain carries TRBV5-6 and TRBJ2-5, with 7 nucleotides matching TRBD1. This CDR3 contains 14 residues. J gave up 8 bases and V 1 base, and 8 bases lay outside the gene matches. Per the germline V gene, CDR1 is SGHDT and CDR2 is YYEEEE. The CDR3 DNA sequence: TGTGCCAGCAGCTTGAGGGACAGACTGAGTACCCAGTACTTC. Translated: CASSLRDRLSTQYF.

The rearrangement joins TRBV5-1 to TRBJ2-7; the D gene is possibly TRBD2 (6 bases). The ends were cut back, 4 bases at V and 5 bases at J, with 16 bases in the middle. CDR3 length: 14 residues. Germline CDR1 is SGHRS and CDR2 is YFSETQ. CDR3 DNA: TGCGCCAGCAGCGCCGGGACGGAGGGAAACGAGCAGTACTTC. Its translation: CASSAGTEGNEQYF.

This clone appeared a few times. CDR3 amino acids: CAWAPGDNYQQYF. The CDR3 DNA follows: TGTGCCTGGGCTCCCGGGGATAATTACCAGCAGTACTTC. The chain links TRBV30 to TRBJ2-7; weak D call: TRBD2 (5 bases). This CDR3 spans 13 amino acids. V was shortened by 5 bases and J by 8 bases, with 19 bases between the two germline ends. In germline, CDR1 is GTSNPN, CDR2 SVGIG (reference sequence).

This CDR3 is CASSTRDRGPTGELFF. CDR3 sequence (DNA): TGTGCCAGCAGCACGAGGGACAGGGGGCCGACCGGGGAGCTGTTTTTT. The genes are TRBV11-2 and TRBJ2-2, with 12 bases identical to TRBD1. Germline CDR1 reads SGHAT; CDR2 reads FQNNGV. The CDR3 has 16 residues. V lost 5 bases, J lost 5 bases, and 6 bases stayed unmatched.

This clone was seen just once. The chain has TRBV19 and TRBJ1-2; TRBD1 is a possible D gene (5 bases). This CDR3 is built from 15 residues. V was pared by 6 bases and J by 4 bases, with 18 bases between. Germline V gene data show CDR1 as LNHDA and CDR2 as SQIVND (reference sequence). The DNA of the CDR3 is TGTGCCAGTAGGACCCTCCAGTCCAGGGCCTATGGCTACACCTTC. This gives the protein CASRTLQSRAYGYTF.

The chain employs TRBV28 and TRBJ2-7; D ambiguous. The CDR3 totals 16 residues. V lost 5 bases, J lost 3 bases, and 20 bases lay in between. Looked up from germline, CDR1 is MDHEN and CDR2 is SYDVKM. CDR3 sequence: CASSPSPGWPDYEQYF. In DNA form, the CDR3 reads TGTGCCAGCAGTCCATCTCCAGGCTGGCCCGACTACGAGCAGTACTTC.